The rows below give T cell receptor beta chains drawn from one sample of a study of OX40 agonist ivuxolimab in advanced cancers. TCRdb's copy holds only in-frame clones and misses some; the assay was immunoSEQ multiplex PCR. Of fewer than 95,000 clones in the sample, over 75% were seen once. This specimen consisted of CD4+ or CD8+ T cells sorted from blood, obtained in a trial of the OX40 agonist ivuxolimab. All receptors derive from an adult with an advanced solid tumor such as melanoma, head and neck, liver or kidney cancer. The CDR3 runs from the conserved cysteine through the conserved F or W. Each record gives: D gene, J gene, clone size, V gene, CDR3 protein, CDR3 DNA. A D gene is named only where the DNA matches it firmly. Expanded clones get a size class; other rows say once, few or many, or leave the size out.

NA	TRBJ2-7	NA	TRBV5-1	CASSFHGSYEQYF	TGCGCCAGCAGCTTTCACGGCTCCTACGAGCAGTACTTC
TRBD1	TRBJ1-1	NA	TRBV29-1	CSVENRGAEAFF	TGCAGCGTTGAAAACAGGGGGGCTGAAGCTTTCTTT
NA	TRBJ2-3	NA	TRBV6-6	CASSLTGGTDTQYF	TGTGCCAGCAGCCTCACCGGGGGAACAGATACGCAGTATTTT
NA	TRBJ2-1	NA	TRBV28	CASSSVQDNEQFF	TGTGCCAGCAGTTCCGTACAGGACAATGAGCAGTTCTTC
NA	TRBJ1-3	NA	TRBV7-6	CATRRGSGNTIYF	TGTGCCACAAGGAGAGGCTCTGGAAACACCATATATTTT
TRBD1	TRBJ1-6	NA	TRBV6-1	CASLPQTGYNSPLHF	TGTGCCAGCCTACCTCAGACAGGGTATAATTCACCCCTCCACTTT
NA	TRBJ2-1	NA	TRBV6-1	CASSELHGPSPYNEQFF	TGTGCCAGCAGTGAACTCCATGGCCCCTCTCCCTACAATGAGCAGTTCTTC
NA	TRBJ2-5	NA	TRBV5-1	CASSSRALWETQYF	TGCGCCAGCAGCTCCCGGGCCCTATGGGAGACCCAGTACTTC
NA	TRBJ2-7	NA	TRBV5-6	CASSWGRPVAEQYF	TGTGCCAGCAGCTGGGGGCGCCCGGTGGCCGAGCAGTACTTC
NA	TRBJ1-4	NA	TRBV6-1	CASSAGGAGPSNEKLFF	TGTGCCAGCAGTGCCGGCGGGGCGGGACCGAGTAATGAAAAACTGTTTTTT
TRBD1	TRBJ1-3	NA	TRBV11-2	CASSTGGTVGNTIYF	TGTGCCAGCAGCACGGGGGGGACAGTAGGAAACACCATATATTTT
NA	TRBJ1-2	NA	TRBV7-2	CASTPGQTNYGYTF	TGTGCCAGCACCCCCGGGCAGACCAACTATGGCTACACCTTC
NA	TRBJ1-2	NA	TRBV14	CASSQEWAGYTF	TGTGCCAGCAGCCAAGAATGGGCTGGCTACACCTTC
NA	TRBJ1-6	few	TRBV12-5	CASGLVRGSPLHF	TGTGCTAGTGGTTTGGTACGGGGTTCACCCCTCCACTTT
NA	TRBJ2-3	NA	TRBV5-1	CASSWDSPINTDTQYF	TGCGCCAGCAGCTGGGACTCGCCGATAAACACAGATACGCAGTATTTT
TRBD1	TRBJ2-2	few	TRBV15	CATRAQGAFGELFF	TGTGCCACCAGAGCCCAGGGGGCATTCGGGGAGCTGTTTTTT
NA	TRBJ1-5	NA	TRBV7-2	CASSLAEPNQPQHF	TGTGCCAGCAGCTTAGCTGAACCGAATCAGCCCCAGCATTTT
TRBD1	TRBJ2-7	NA	TRBV11-2	CASSTTGGEYEQYF	TGTGCCAGCAGCACGACAGGGGGCGAATACGAGCAGTACTTC
TRBD1	TRBJ2-5	NA	TRBV7-2	CASSPSRWTGSEVETQYF	TGTGCCAGCAGCCCTTCCCGATGGACAGGGAGCGAGGTTGAGACCCAGTACTTC
NA	TRBJ1-2	NA	TRBV6-5	CASSPTNYGYTF	TGTGCCAGCAGCCCAACTAACTATGGCTACACCTTC
NA	TRBJ2-7	NA	TRBV7-2	CASSPDGNYEQYF	TGTGCCAGCAGCCCGGACGGTAACTACGAGCAGTACTTC
TRBD1	TRBJ1-5	NA	TRBV19	CASRPQGGNQPQHF	TGTGCCAGTCGCCCTCAGGGGGGCAATCAGCCCCAGCATTTT
NA	TRBJ2-2	few	TRBV12-5	CASCRDNTGELFF	TGTGCTAGTTGCAGGGATAACACCGGGGAGCTGTTTTTT
TRBD1	TRBJ2-1	NA	TRBV7-2	CASSRDRVGDNEQFF	TGTGCCAGCAGTCGGGACAGGGTAGGGGACAATGAGCAGTTCTTC
TRBD1	TRBJ2-7	NA	TRBV6-1	CASSEGGTGGPYEQYF	TGTGCCAGCAGTGAAGGGGGGACAGGGGGCCCCTACGAGCAGTACTTC
NA	TRBJ2-1	NA	TRBV7-2	CASSPWDSGINEQFF	TGTGCCAGCAGCCCCTGGGATAGCGGCATTAATGAGCAGTTCTTC
NA	TRBJ2-7	NA	TRBV25-1	CASSELLGGSYEQYF	TGTGCCAGCAGTGAACTACTCGGTGGGTCCTACGAGCAGTACTTC
NA	TRBJ2-7	NA	TRBV6-6	CASSYSYSYEQYF	TGTGCCAGCAGTTACAGTTATTCCTACGAGCAGTACTTC
NA	TRBJ2-2	NA	TRBV18	CASSPRRDANTGELFF	TGTGCCAGCTCACCACGGAGGGATGCGAACACCGGGGAGCTGTTTTTT
TRBD1	TRBJ1-5	NA	TRBV6-5	CASRRDDRGSQPQHF	TGTGCCAGCAGACGCGATGACAGGGGTAGTCAGCCCCAGCATTTT
NA	TRBJ2-7	NA	TRBV6-1	CASSEPQGPPYEQYF	TGTGCCAGCAGTGAGCCACAGGGTCCCCCCTACGAGCAGTACTTC
NA	TRBJ2-3	NA	TRBV7-2	CASSLSSLNGDTQYF	TGTGCCAGCAGCTTAAGCAGTTTGAATGGCGATACGCAGTATTTT
TRBD1	TRBJ2-3	NA	TRBV12-5	CASGPSRGRTDTQYF	TGTGCTAGTGGTCCCTCCAGGGGGCGGACAGATACGCAGTATTTT
TRBD1	TRBJ1-4	NA	TRBV7-2	CASSQGQGREKLFF	TGTGCCAGCAGTCAGGGACAGGGTCGGGAAAAACTGTTTTTT
NA	TRBJ1-1	few	TRBV30	CASLVNTEAFF	TGTGCCTCCCTCGTGAACACTGAAGCTTTCTTT
NA	TRBJ2-4	NA	TRBV10-3	CAISEHGGVTKNIQYF	TGTGCCATCAGTGAACACGGAGGGGTTACCAAAAACATTCAGTACTTC
TRBD2	TRBJ2-1	NA	TRBV27	CATKGLAGKRYNEQFF	TGTGCCACCAAGGGACTAGCGGGGAAGAGGTACAATGAGCAGTTCTTC
NA	TRBJ2-4	NA	TRBV7-2	CASSSARLGNIQYF	TGTGCCAGCAGCTCTGCCCGACTGGGAAACATTCAGTACTTC
NA	TRBJ1-1	NA	TRBV30	CAWSVPGAMGRTEAFF	TGTGCCTGGAGTGTCCCAGGGGCGATGGGGAGGACTGAAGCTTTCTTT
TRBD1	TRBJ1-6	NA	TRBV29-1	CSVGTGINNSPLHF	TGCAGCGTGGGGACAGGGATAAATAATTCACCCCTCCACTTT